This T cell receptor beta chain was documented in a study of T cell responses to AZD1222 COVID-19 vaccine. Notes on the study in general: Spike-specific TCR breadth rose after two AZD1222 doses, and depth rose as well. Spike as a whole was targeted by vaccine-associated CD4 TCRs, dominant at 160-218 and 743-854. Donors skewed white British and female; clonal diversity was possibly underestimated.

Worth noting for this clone: The target antigen is unknown.

Germline lookup yields CDR1 LGHDT and CDR2 YNNKEL (reference sequence). The CDR3 sequence is 16 residues long. Between the trimmed V and J ends, which lost 0 bases and 1 base, there was a span of 10 bases. Sequencing used immunoSEQ multiplex PCR; TCRdb keeps in-frame clones, though not all of them. Of approximately 120,000 clones listed, approximately 92% are singletons. The sample here was peripheral blood, taken on day 0 of AZD1222 vaccination. The TCR comes from an adult in good health. The chain joins TRBV3-1 (or the pseudogene TRBV3-2) to TRBJ1-5; D perhaps matches TRBD1 (5 bases). The CDR3 DNA is TGTGCCAGCAGCCAAGATTCGGGGCCAAGCAATCAGCCCCAGCATTTT. This encodes CASSQDSGPSNQPQHF.